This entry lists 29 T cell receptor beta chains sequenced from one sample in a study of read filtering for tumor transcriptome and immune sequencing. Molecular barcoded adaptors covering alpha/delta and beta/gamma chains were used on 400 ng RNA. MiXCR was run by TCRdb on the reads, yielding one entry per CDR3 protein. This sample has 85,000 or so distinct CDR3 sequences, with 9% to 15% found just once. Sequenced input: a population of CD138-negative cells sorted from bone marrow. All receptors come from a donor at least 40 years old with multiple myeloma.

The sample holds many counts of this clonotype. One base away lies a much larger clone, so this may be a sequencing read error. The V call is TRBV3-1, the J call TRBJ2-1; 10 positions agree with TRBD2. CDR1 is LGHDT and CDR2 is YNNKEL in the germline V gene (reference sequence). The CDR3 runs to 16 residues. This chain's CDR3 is CTSSRLRTSGYNEQFF. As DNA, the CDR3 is TGTACCAGCAGCCGACTACGGACTAGCGGATACAATGAGCAGTTCTTC.

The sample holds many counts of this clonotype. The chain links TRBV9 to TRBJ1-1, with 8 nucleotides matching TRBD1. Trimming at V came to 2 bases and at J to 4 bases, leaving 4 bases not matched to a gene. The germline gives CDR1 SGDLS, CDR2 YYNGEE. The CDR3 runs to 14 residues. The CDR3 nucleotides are TGTGCCAGCAGCGTCACAGGACAGGGCACTGAAGCTTTCTTT. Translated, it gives CASSVTGQGTEAFF. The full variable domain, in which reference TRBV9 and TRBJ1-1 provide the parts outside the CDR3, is DSGVTQTPKHLITATGQRVTLRCSPRSGDLSVYWYQQSLDQGLQFLIQYYNGEERAKGNILERFSAQQFPDLHSELNLSSLELGDSALYFCASSVTGQGTEAFFGQGTRLTVV.

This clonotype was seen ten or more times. The CDR3 sequence: CASSLGLAGEETQYF. As DNA, the CDR3 is TGCGCCAGCAGCTTGGGACTAGCGGGAGAAGAGACCCAGTACTTC. The chain couples TRBV5-1 to TRBJ2-5; TRBD2 aligns across 12 bases. This CDR3 has 15 residues. CDR1 and CDR2 (germline): SGHRS, YFSETQ. V dropped 0 bases and J dropped 3; count of bases not matched to a gene: 0.

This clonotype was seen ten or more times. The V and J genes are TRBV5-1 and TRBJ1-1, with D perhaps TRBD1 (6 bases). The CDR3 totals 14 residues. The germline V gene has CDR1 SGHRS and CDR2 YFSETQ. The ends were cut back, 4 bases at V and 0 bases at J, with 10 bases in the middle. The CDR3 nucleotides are TGCGCCAGCAGCATGGACAGCATGAACACTGAAGCTTTCTTT. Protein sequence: CASSMDSMNTEAFF.

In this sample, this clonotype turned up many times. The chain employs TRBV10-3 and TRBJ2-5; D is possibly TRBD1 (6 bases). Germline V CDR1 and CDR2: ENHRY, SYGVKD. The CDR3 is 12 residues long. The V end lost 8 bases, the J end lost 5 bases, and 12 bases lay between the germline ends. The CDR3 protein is CAIGDIGETQYF. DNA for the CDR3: TGTGCCATCGGGGACATAGGGGAGACCCAGTACTTC.

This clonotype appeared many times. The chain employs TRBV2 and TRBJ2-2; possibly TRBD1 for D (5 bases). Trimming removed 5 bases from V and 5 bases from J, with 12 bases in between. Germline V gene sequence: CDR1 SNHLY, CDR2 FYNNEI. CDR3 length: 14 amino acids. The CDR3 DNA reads TGTGCCAGCAGTCCTTACGACAGAACCGGGGAGCTGTTTTTT. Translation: CASSPYDRTGELFF.

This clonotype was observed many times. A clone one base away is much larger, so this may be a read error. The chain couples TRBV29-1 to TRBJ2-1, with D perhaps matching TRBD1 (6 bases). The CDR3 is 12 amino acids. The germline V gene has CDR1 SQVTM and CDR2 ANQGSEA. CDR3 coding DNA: TGCAGCGCGGAAGGGGGAATAAATGGGCAGTTCTTC. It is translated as CSAEGGINGQFF.

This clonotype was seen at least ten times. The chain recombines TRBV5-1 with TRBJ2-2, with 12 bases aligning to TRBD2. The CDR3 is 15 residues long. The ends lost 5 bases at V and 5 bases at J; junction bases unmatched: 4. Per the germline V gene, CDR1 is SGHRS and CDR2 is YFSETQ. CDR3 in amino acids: CASRPGLAGTGELFF. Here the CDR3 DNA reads TGCGCCAGCAGACCTGGACTAGCGGGGACCGGGGAGCTGTTTTTT.

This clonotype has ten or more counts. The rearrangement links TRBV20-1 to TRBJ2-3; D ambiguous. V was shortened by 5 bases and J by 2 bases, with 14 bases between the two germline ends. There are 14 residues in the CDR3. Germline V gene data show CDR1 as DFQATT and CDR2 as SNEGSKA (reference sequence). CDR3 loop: CSAFERLATDTQYF. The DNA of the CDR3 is TGCAGTGCTTTTGAACGACTCGCCACAGATACGCAGTATTTT.

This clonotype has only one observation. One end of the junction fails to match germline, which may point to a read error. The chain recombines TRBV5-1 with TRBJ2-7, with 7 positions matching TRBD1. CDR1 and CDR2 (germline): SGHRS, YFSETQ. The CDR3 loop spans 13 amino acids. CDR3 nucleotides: TGCGCCTGCAGCTCGACAGGGCCCTATGAGCAGTACTTC. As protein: CACSSTGPYEQYF.

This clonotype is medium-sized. The CDR3 sequence is CASSLGLETGLEQFF. CDR3 nucleotides: TGTGCCAGCAGCTTAGGACTAGAAACGGGACTTGAGCAGTTCTTC. This chain uses TRBV7-9 with TRBJ2-1; maybe TRBD2 (6 bases). V lost 1 base and J 9 bases, leaving 16 bases between the germline ends. CDR1 is SEHNR, CDR2 FQNEAQ, per germline (reference sequence). The CDR3 contains 15 residues.

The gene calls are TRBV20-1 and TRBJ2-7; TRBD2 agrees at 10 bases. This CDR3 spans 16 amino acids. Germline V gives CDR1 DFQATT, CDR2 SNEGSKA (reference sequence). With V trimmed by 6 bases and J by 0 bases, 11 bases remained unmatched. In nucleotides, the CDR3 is TGCAGTGCCTCATTCAGCGGGAGGGGTTCCTCCTACGAGCAGTACTTC. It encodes CSASFSGRGSSYEQYF.

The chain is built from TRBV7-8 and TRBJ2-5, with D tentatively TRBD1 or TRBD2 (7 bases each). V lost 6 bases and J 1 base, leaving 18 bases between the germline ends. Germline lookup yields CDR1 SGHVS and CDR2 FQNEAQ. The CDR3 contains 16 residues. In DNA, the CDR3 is TGTGCCAGCAGTCCCGGGACAGCGGGGTTCCAAGAGACCCAGTACTTC. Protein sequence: CASSPGTAGFQETQYF.

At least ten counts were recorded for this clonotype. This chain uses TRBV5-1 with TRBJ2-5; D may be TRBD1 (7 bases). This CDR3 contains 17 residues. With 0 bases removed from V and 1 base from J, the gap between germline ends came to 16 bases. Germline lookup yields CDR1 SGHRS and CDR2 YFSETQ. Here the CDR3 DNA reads TGCGCCAGCAGCTTGGAGGGGACAGTGGGAGGCCAAGAGACCCAGTACTTC. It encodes CASSLEGTVGGQETQYF.

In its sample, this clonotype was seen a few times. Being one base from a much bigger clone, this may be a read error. CDR3 DNA: TGCAGCGTTGTTTTAAAGTTTTCAAGAAACATTGAAGCTTTCTTT. Residues: CSVVLKFSRNIEAFF. The chain combines TRBV29-1 with TRBJ1-1; D not resolved. Germline CDR1 is SQVTM and CDR2 is ANQGSEA. The CDR3 is 15 amino acids.

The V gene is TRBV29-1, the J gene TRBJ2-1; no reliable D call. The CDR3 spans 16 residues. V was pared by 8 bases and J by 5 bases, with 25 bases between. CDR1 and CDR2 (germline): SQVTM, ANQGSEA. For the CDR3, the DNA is TGCAGCCTCCCCATGGGATCAAACTCAGTCCACAATGAGCAGTTCTTC. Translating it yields CSLPMGSNSVHNEQFF.

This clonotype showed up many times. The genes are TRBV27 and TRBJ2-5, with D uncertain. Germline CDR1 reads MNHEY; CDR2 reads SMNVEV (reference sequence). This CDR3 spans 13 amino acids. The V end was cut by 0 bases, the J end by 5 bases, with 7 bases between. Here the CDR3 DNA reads TGTGCCAGCAGTTTATCTGGCGTGGAGACCCAGTACTTC. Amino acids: CASSLSGVETQYF.

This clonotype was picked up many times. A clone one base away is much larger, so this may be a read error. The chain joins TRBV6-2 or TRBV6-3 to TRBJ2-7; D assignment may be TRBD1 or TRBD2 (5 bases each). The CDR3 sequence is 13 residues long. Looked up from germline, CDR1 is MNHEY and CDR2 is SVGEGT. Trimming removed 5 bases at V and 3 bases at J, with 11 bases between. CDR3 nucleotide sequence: TGTGCCAGCAGTCGGGACCGTAGCTACGAGCAGTACTTC. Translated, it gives CASSRDRSYEQYF.

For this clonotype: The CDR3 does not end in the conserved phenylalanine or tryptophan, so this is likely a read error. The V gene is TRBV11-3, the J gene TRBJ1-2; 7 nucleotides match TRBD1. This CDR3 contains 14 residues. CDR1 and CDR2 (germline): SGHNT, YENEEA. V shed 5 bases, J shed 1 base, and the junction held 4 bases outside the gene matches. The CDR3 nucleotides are TGTGCCAGCAGCCGCCAGGGGGGTAACTATGGCTACACCTCC. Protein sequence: CASSRQGGNYGYTS.

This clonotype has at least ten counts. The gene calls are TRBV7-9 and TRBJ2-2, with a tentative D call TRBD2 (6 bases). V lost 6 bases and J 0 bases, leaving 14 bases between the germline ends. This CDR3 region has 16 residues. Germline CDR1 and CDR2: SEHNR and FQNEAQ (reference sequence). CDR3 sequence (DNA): TGTGCCAGCAGTCCCAGGGTAGCGGCGAACACCGGGGAGCTGTTTTTT. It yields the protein CASSPRVAANTGELFF.

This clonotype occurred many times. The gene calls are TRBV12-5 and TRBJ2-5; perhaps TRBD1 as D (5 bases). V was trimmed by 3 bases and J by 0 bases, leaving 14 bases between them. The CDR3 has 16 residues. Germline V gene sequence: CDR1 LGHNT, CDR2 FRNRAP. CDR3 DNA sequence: TGTGCTAGTGGTTTCCATTCGACAGCCTACCAAGAGACCCAGTACTTC. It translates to CASGFHSTAYQETQYF.

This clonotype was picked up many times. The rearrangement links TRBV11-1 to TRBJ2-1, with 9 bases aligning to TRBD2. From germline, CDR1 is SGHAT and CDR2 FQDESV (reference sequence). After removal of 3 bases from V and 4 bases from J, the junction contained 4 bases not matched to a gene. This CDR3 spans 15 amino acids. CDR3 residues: CASSLGLAGYNEQFF. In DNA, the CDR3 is TGTGCCAGCAGCTTGGGTCTAGCGGGATACAATGAGCAGTTCTTC. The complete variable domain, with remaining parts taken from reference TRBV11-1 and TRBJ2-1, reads EAEVAQSPRYKITEKSQAVAFWCDPISGHATLYWYRQILGQGPELLVQFQDESVVDDSQLPKDRFSAERLKGVDSTLKIQPAELGDSAMYLCASSLGLAGYNEQFFGPGTRLTVL.

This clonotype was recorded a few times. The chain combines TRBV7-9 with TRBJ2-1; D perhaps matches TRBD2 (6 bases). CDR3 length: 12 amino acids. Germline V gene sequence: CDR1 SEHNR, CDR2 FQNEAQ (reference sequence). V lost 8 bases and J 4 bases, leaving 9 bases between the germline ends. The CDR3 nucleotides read TGTGCCAGCGGGGACTCATACAATGAGCAGTTCTTC. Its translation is CASGDSYNEQFF. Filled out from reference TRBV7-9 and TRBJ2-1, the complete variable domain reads DTGVSQNPRHKITKRGQNVTFRCDPISEHNRLYWYRQTLGQGPEFLTYFQNEAQLEKSRLLSDRFSAERPKGSFSTLEIQRTEQGDSAMYLCASGDSYNEQFFGPGTRLTVL.

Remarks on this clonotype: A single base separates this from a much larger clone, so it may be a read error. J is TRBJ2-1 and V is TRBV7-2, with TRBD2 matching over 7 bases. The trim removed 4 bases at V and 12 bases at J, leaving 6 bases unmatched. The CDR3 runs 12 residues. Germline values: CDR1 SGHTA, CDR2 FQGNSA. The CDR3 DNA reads TGTGCCAGCAGCTACAACGGGGGGTGGCAGTTCTTC. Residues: CASSYNGGWQFF.

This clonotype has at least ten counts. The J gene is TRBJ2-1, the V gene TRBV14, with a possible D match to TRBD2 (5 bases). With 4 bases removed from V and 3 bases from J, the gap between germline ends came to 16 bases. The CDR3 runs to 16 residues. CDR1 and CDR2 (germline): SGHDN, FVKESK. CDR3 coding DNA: TGTGCCAGCAGCCCCTCCACCGCCGCGGGCTACAATGAGCAGTTCTTC. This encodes CASSPSTAAGYNEQFF.

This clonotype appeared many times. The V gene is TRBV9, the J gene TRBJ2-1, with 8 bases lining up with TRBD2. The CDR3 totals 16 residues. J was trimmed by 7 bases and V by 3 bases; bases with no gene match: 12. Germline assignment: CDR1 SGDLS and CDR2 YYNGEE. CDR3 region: CASSASEGLGRNEQFF. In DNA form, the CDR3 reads TGTGCCAGCAGCGCGAGCGAGGGACTAGGGCGTAATGAGCAGTTCTTC.

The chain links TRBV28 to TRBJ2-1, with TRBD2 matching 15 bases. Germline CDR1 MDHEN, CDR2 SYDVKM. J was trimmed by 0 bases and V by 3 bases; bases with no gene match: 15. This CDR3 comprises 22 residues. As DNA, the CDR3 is TGTGCCAGCAGTTTCGGAGGTTGGGGGACTAGCGGGAGGCGGAGCTCCTACAATGAGCAGTTCTTC. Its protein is CASSFGGWGTSGRRSSYNEQFF.

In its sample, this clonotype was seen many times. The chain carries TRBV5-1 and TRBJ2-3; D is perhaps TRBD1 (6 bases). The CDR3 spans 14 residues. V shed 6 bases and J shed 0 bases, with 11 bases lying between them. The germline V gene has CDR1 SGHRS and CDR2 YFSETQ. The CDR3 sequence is CASTGGSSTDTQYF. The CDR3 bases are TGCGCCAGCACTGGGGGCTCTAGCACAGATACGCAGTATTTT.

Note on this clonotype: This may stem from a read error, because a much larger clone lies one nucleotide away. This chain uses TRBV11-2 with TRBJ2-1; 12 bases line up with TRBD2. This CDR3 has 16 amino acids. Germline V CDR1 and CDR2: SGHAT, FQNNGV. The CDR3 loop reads CASVPRLAGVYNEQSF. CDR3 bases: TGTGCCAGCGTACCTAGACTAGCGGGAGTCTACAATGAGCAGTCCTTC.